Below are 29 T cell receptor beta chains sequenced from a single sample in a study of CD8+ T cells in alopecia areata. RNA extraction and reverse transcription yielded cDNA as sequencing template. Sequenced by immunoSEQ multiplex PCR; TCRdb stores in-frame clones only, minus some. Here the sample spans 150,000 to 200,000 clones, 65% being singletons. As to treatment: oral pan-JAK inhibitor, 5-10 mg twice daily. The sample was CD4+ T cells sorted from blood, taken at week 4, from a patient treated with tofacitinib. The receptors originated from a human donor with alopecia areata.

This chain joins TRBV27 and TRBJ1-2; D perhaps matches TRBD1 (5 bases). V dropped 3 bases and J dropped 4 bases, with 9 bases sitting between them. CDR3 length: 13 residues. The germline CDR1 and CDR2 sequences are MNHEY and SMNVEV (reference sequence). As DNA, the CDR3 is TGTGCCAGCAGTTTGAGGGGCGGCTATGGCTACACCTTC. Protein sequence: CASSLRGGYGYTF.

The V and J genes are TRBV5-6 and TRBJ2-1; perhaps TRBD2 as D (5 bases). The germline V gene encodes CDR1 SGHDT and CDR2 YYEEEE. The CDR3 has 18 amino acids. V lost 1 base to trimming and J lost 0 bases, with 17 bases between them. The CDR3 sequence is CASSLRAGLLLSYNEQFF. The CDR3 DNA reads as TGTGCCAGCAGCTTGCGTGCGGGCCTACTACTCTCCTACAATGAGCAGTTCTTC.

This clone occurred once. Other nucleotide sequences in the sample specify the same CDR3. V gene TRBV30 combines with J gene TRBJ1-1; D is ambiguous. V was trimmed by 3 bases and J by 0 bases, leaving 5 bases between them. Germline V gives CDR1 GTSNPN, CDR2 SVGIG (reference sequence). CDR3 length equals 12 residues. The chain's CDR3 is CAWRRVNTEAFF. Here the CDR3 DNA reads TGTGCCTGGAGAAGGGTGAACACTGAAGCTTTCTTT.

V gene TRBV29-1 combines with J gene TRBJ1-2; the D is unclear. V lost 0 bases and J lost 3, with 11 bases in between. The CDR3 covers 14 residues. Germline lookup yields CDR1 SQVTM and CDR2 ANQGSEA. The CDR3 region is CSVEDVAGYYGYTF. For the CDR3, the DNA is TGCAGCGTTGAAGATGTAGCGGGATACTATGGCTACACCTTC. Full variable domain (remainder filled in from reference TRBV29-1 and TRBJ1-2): SAVISQKPSRDICQRGTSLTIQCQVDSQVTMMFWYRQQPGQSLTLIATANQGSEATYESGFVIDKFPISRPNLTFSTLTVSNMSPEDSSIYLCSVEDVAGYYGYTFGSGTRLTVV.

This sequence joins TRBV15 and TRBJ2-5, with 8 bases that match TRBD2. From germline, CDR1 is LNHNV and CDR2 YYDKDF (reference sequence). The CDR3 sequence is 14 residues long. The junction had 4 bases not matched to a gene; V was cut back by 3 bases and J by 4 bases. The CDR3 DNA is TGTGCCACCAGCAGTTCGGGGGGGAGAGAGACCCAGTACTTC. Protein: CATSSSGGRETQYF.

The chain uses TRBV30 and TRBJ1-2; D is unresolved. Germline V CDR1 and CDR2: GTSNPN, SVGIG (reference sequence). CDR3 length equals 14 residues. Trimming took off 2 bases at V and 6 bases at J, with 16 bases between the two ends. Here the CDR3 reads CAWSPSRISHGYTF. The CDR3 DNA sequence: TGTGCCTGGAGTCCGTCTAGGATATCACATGGCTACACCTTC.

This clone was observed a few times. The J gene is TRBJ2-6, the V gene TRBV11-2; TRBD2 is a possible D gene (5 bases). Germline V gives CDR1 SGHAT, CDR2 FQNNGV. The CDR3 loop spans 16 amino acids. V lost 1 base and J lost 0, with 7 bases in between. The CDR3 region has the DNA TGTGCCAGCAGCTTAGTAGGGAGCTCTGGGGCCAACGTCCTGACTTTC. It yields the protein CASSLVGSSGANVLTF.

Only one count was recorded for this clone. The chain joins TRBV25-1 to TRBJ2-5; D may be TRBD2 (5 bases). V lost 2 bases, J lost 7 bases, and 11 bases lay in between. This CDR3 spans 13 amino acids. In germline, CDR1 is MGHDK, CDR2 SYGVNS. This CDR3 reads CASSEVRGGTQYF. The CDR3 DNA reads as TGTGCCAGCAGTGAAGTCCGAGGAGGGACCCAGTACTTC.

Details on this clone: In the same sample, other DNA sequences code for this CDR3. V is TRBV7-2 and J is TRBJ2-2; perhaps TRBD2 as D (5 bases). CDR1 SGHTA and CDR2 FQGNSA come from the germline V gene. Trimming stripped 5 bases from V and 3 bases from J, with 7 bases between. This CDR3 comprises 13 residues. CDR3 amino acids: CASSPRDTGELFF. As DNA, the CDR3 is TGTGCCAGCAGCCCGCGGGACACCGGGGAGCTGTTTTTT.

The CDR3 coding sequence is TGTGCCAGCAGTGATTTACGGGGGGACGAGCAGTACTTC. It translates to CASSDLRGDEQYF. V and J are TRBV2 and TRBJ2-7; 7 bases map to TRBD2. Germline CDR1 is SNHLY and CDR2 is FYNNEI. Trimming removed 3 bases from V and 5 bases from J; junction bases left unmatched: 4. The CDR3 is made up of 13 amino acids.

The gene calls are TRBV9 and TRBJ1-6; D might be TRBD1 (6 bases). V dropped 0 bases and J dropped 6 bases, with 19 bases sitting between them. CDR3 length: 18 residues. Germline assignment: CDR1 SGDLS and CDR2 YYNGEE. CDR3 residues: CASSVGGRGDTRNSPLHF. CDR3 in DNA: TGTGCCAGCAGCGTAGGGGGCCGAGGGGACACCCGTAATTCACCCCTCCACTTT.

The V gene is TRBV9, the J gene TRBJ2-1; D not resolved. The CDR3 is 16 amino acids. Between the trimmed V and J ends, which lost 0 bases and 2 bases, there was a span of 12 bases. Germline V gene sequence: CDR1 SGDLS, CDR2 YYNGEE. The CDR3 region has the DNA TGTGCCAGCAGCGTAGTTGGTACAGCCGCCTACAATGAGCAGTTCTTC. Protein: CASSVVGTAAYNEQFF.

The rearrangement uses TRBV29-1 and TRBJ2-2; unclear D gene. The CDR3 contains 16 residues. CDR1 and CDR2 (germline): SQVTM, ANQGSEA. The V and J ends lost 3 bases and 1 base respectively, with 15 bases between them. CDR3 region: CSVEGEEGLNTGELFF. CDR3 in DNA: TGCAGCGTTGAGGGCGAAGAAGGGTTGAACACCGGGGAGCTGTTTTTT.

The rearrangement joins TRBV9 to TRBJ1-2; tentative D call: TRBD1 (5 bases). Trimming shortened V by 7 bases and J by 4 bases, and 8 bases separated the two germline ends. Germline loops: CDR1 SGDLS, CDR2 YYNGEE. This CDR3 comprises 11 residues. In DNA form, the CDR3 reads TGTGCCAGCCGGGACCTCTATGGCTACACCTTC. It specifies CASRDLYGYTF.

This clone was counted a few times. CDR3 in DNA: TGCGCCAGCAGCCAAACCTCAGGGGGAATGGAAGCCAAAAACATTCAGTACTTC. It translates to CASSQTSGGMEAKNIQYF. The V gene is TRBV4-1, the J gene TRBJ2-4; TRBD1 matches at 7 bases. CDR3 length: 18 residues. Unmatched junction bases numbered 10, after V lost 2 bases and J lost 0 bases. Germline V CDR1 and CDR2: MGHRA, YSYEKL.

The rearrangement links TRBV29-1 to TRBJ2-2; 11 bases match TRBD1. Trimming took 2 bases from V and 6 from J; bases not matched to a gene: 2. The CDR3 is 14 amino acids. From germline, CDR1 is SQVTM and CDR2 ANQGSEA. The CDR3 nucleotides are TGCAGCGTTGAACTGGACAGGGGGCCCGGGGAGCTGTTTTTT. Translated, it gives CSVELDRGPGELFF.

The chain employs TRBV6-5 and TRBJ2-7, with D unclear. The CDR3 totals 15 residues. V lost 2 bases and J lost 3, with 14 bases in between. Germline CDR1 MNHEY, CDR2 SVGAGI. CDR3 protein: CASSYGSLEGYEQYF. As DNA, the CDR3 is TGTGCCAGCAGTTACGGGTCCCTGGAAGGCTACGAGCAGTACTTC.

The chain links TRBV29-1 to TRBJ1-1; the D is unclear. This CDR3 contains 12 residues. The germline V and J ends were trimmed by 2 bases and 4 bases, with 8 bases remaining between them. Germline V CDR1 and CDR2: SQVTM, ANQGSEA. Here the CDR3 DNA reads TGCAGCGTTGAACGAGGGCCCACTGAAGCTTTCTTT. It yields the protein CSVERGPTEAFF.

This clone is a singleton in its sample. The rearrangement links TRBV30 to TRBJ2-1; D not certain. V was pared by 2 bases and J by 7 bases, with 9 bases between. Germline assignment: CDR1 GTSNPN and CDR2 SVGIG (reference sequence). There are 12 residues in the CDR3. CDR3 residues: CAWSLIWNEQFF. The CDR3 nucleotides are TGTGCCTGGAGTCTCATTTGGAATGAGCAGTTCTTC.

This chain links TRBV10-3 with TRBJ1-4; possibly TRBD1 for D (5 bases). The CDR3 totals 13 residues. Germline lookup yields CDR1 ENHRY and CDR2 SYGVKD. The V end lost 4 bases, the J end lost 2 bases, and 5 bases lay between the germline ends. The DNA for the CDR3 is TGTGCCATCAGTGGGGACACTAATGAAAAACTGTTTTTT. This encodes CAISGDTNEKLFF.

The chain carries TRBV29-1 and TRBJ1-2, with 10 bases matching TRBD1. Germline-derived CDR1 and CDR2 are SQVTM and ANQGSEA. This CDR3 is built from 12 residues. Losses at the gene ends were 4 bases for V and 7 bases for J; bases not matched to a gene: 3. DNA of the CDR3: TGCAGCGTTGCGGGACAGGGGATTGGCTACACCTTC. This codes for CSVAGQGIGYTF.

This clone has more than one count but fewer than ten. The CDR3 nucleotides are TGTGCCATGCAAGGGACAGGGGGCCTTGAGCAGTTCTTC. It specifies CAMQGTGGLEQFF. This chain connects TRBV10-3 to TRBJ2-1; 12 nucleotides align to TRBD1. Trimming removed 9 bases from V and 9 bases from J; junction bases left unmatched: 6. Germline V gene lookup returns CDR1 ENHRY and CDR2 SYGVKD. This CDR3 is built from 13 residues.

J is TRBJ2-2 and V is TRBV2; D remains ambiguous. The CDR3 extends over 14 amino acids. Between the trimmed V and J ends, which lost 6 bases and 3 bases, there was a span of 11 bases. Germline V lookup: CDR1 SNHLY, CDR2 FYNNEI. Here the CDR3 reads CASRATRYTGELFF. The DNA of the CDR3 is TGTGCCAGCAGGGCTACAAGATACACCGGGGAGCTGTTTTTT.

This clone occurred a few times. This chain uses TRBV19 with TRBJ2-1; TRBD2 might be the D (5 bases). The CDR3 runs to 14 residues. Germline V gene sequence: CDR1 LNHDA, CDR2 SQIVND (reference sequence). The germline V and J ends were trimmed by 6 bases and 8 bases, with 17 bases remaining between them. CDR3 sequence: CASRSLGARDEQFF. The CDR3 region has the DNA TGTGCCAGTAGGAGCCTGGGAGCGAGGGATGAGCAGTTCTTC.

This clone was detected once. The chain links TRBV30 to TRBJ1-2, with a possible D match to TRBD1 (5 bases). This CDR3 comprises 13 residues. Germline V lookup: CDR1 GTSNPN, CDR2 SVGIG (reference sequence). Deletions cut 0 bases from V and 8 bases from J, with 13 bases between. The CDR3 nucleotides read TGTGCCTGGAGTGTACTGCAGGGAGTCGGCTACACCTTC. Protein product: CAWSVLQGVGYTF.

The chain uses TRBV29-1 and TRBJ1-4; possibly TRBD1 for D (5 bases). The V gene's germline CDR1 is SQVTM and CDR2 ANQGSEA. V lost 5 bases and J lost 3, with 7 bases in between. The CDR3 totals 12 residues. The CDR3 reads CSVQGANEKLFF. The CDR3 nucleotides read TGCAGCGTTCAGGGAGCTAATGAAAAACTGTTTTTT.

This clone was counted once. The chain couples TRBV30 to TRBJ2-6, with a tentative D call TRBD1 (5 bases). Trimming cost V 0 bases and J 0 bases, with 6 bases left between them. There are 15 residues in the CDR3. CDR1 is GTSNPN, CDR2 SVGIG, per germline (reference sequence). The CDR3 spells CAWSVDSSGANVLTF. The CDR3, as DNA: TGTGCCTGGAGTGTTGACAGCTCTGGGGCCAACGTCCTGACTTTC.

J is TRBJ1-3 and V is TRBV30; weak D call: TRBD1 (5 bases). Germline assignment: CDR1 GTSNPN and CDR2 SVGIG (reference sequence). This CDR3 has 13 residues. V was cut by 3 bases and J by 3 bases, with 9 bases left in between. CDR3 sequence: CAWRYGGGNTIYF. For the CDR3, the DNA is TGTGCCTGGAGGTACGGGGGTGGAAACACCATATATTTT.

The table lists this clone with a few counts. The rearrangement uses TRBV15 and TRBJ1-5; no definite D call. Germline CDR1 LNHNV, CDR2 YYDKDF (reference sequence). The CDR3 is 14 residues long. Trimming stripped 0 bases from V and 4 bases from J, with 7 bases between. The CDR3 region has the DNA TGTGCCACCAGCAGAGATCAGGTGAATCAGCCCCAGCATTTT. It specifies CATSRDQVNQPQHF.